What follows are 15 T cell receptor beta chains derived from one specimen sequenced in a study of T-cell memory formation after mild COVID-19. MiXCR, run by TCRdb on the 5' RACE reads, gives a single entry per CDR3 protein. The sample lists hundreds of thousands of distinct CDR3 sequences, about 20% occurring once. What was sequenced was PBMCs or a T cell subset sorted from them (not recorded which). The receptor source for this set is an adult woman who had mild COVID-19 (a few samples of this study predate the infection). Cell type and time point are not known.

The CDR3 loop is CASRKLQSTDTQYF. The DNA of the CDR3 is TGTGCCAGTAGAAAGTTACAGAGCACAGATACGCAGTATTTT. The chain employs TRBV19 and TRBJ2-3; D gene ambiguous. V was pared by 6 bases and J by 0 bases, with 10 bases between. In germline, CDR1 is LNHDA, CDR2 SQIVND (reference sequence). The CDR3 is made up of 14 amino acids.

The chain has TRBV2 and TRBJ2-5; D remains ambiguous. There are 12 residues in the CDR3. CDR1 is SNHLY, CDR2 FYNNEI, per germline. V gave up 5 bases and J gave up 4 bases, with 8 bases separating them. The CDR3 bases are TGTGCCAGCAGTTGGTGGAGAGAGACCCAGTACTTC. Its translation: CASSWWRETQYF. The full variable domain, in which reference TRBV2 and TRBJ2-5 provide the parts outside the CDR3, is EPEVTQTPSHQVTQMGQEVILRCVPISNHLYFYWYRQILGQKVEFLVSFYNNEISEKSEIFDDQFSVERPDGSNFTLKIRSTKLEDSAMYFCASSWWRETQYFGPGTRLLVL.

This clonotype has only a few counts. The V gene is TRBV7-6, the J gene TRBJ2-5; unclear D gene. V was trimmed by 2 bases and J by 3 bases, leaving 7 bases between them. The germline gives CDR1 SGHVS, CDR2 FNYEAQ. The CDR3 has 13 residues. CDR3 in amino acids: CASSLRFKETQYF. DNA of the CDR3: TGTGCCAGCAGCTTACGTTTCAAAGAGACCCAGTACTTC.

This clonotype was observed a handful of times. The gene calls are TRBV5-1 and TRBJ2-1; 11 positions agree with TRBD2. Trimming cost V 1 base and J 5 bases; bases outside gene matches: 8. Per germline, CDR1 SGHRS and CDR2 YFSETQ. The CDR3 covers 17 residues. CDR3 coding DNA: TGCGCCAGCAGCTTGTCACTAGCGGGAGCTGGGGACAATGAGCAGTTCTTC. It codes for CASSLSLAGAGDNEQFF.

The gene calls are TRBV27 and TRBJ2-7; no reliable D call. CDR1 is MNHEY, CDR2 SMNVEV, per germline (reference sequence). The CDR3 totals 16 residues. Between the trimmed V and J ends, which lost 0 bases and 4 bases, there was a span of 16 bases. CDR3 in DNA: TGTGCCAGCAGTTTATCGAATGGCGCCAGATTGTACGAGCAGTACTTC. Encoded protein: CASSLSNGARLYEQYF.

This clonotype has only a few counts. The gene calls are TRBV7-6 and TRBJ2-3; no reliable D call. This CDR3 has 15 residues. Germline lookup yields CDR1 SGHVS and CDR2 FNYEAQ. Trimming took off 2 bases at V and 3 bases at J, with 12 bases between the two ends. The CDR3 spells CASSLNLGSTDTQYF. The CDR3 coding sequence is TGTGCCAGCAGCTTAAATCTGGGATCGACAGATACGCAGTATTTT.

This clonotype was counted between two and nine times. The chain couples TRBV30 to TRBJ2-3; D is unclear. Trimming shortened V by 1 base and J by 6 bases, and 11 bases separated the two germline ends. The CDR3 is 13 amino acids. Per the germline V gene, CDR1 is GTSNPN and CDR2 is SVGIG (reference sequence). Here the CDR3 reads CAWSGQAPDTQYF. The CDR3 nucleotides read TGTGCCTGGAGTGGTCAGGCTCCCGATACGCAGTATTTT.

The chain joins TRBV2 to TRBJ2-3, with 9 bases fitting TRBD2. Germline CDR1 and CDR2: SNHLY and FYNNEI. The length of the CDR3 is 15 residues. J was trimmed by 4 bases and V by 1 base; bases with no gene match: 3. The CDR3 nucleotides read TGTGCCAGCAGTGAAGGAAGCGGGAGGTCAGATACGCAGTATTTT. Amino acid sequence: CASSEGSGRSDTQYF.

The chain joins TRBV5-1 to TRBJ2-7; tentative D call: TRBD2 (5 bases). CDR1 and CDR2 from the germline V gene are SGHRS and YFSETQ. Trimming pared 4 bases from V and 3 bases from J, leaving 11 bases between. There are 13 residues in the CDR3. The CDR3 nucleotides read TGCGCCAGCAGCGTCCCGGGGAACTACGAGCAGTACTTC. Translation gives CASSVPGNYEQYF.

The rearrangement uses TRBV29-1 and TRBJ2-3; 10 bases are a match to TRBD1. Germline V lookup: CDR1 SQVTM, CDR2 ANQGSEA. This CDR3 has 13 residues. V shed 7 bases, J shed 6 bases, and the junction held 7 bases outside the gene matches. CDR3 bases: TGCAGCGCCCGACAGGGGGCTTCCGATACGCAGTATTTT. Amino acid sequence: CSARQGASDTQYF.

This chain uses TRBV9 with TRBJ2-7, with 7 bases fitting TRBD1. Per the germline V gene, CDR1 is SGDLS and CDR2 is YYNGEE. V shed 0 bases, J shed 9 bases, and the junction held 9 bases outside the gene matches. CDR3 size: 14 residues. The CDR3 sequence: CASSVGGTQGLQYF. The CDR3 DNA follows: TGTGCCAGCAGCGTAGGAGGGACACAGGGGTTGCAGTACTTC.

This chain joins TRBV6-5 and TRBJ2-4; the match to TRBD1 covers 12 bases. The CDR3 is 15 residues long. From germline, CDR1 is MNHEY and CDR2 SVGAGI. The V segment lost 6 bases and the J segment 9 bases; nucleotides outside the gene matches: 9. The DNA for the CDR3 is TGTGCCAGCAGATCCCCCGGGACAGGGGGCACCATTCAGTACTTC. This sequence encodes CASRSPGTGGTIQYF.

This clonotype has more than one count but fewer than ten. CDR3 DNA: TGCGCCAGCAGCCATCACGACAGGGGGCTATACGAGCAGTACTTC. Translating gives CASSHHDRGLYEQYF. The V and J genes are TRBV5-1 and TRBJ2-7; TRBD1 matches 10 bases. The CDR3 extends over 15 amino acids. CDR1 and CDR2 from the germline V gene are SGHRS and YFSETQ. J lost 4 bases, V lost 4 bases, and 8 bases had no gene match.

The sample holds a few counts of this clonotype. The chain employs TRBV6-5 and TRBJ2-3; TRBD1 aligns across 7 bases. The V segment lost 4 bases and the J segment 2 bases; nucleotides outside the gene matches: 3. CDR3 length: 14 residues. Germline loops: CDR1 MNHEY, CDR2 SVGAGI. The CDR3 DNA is TGTGCCAGCAGTTTTGACAGGGTCACAGATACGCAGTATTTT. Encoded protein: CASSFDRVTDTQYF.

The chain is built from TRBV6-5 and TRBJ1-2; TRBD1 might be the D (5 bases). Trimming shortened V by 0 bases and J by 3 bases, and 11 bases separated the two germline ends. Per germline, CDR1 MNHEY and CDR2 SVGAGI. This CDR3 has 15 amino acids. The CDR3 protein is CASSYSAGSYYGYTF. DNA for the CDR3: TGTGCCAGCAGTTACTCAGCAGGGTCCTACTATGGCTACACCTTC.